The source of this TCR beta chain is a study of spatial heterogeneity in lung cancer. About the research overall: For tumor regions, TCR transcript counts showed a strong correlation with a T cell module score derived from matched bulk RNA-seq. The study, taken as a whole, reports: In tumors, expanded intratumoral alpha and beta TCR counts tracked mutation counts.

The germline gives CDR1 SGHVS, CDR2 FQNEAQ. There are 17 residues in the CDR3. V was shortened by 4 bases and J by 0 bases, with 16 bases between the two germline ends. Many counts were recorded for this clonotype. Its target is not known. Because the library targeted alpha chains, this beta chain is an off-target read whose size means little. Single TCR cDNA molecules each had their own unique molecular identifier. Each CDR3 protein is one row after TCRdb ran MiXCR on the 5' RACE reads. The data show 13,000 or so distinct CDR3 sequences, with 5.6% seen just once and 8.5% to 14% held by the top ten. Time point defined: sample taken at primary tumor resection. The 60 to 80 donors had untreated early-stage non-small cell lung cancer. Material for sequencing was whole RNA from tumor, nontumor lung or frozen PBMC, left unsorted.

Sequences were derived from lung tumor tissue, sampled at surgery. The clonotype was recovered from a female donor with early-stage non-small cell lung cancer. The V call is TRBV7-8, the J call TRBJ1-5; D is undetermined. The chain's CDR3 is CASSSLARGYSNQPQHF. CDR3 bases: TGTGCCAGCAGCTCATTAGCCCGAGGTTATAGCAATCAGCCCCAGCATTTT.